This T cell receptor beta chain originates from a study of blood T cell repertoires in COVID-19. Study background: Acute-phase and convalescent COVID-19 samples originated in the United States, Italy and Spain. PBMCs, B-cell-depleted T cells, or T cells were the source of the cDNA or gDNA that made up the material.

The CDR3 is 12 amino acids. V was shortened by 6 bases and J by 6 bases, with 11 bases between the two germline ends. In the original processing: Amplifying reference gene primers gave estimates of nucleated cell counts. Sequencing used immunoSEQ multiplex PCR; TCRdb keeps in-frame clones, though not all of them. V and J calls and clone size are copied from that table; D and trimming were computed from the DNA. The data show almost 95,000 clones, roughly 70% seen once. The specimen sequenced was peripheral blood. The origin of this receptor is a woman aged 60-75 years in a cohort sampled during active or convalescent COVID-19. The V call is TRBV12-3 or TRBV12-4, the J call TRBJ1-1; D gene ambiguous. CDR3 region: CASRGGISEAFF. Written as DNA, the CDR3 is TGTGCCAGCAGGGGAGGAATCTCTGAAGCTTTCTTT.